These 5 T cell receptor beta chains originate from one sample sequenced in a study of glioma-infiltrating T cells after dendritic cell vaccination. The data were produced by immunoSEQ multiplex PCR, yet TCRdb's version contains in-frame clones alone and is incomplete. The top ten hold 2.7% of the sample, which has 100,000 or so clones, around 90% seen once. This sample's time point: after dendritic cell vaccination, including at tumor progression/relapse. The source was blood, collected after dendritic cell vaccination. Receptors originate from a human donor with glioblastoma.

The rearrangement links TRBV19 to TRBJ1-2; no definite D call. The ends were cut back, 3 bases at V and 4 bases at J, with 9 bases in the middle. The germline V gene encodes CDR1 LNHDA and CDR2 SQIVND (reference sequence). The CDR3 is 13 amino acids. The chain's CDR3 is CASSISGPYGYTF. CDR3 sequence (DNA): TGTGCCAGTAGTATTAGCGGTCCCTATGGCTACACCTTC.

V gene TRBV10-3 combines with J gene TRBJ1-4; TRBD1 agrees at 7 bases. Losses at the gene ends were 4 bases for V and 5 bases for J; bases not matched to a gene: 1. CDR1 and CDR2 (germline): ENHRY, SYGVKD. CDR3 size: 13 residues. The CDR3 protein is CAISAGQNEKLFF. CDR3 sequence (DNA): TGTGCCATCAGTGCGGGACAGAATGAAAAACTGTTTTTT.

The chain is built from TRBV7-6 and TRBJ2-3, with 14 bases that match TRBD2. V lost 5 bases and J lost 3; bases outside the gene matches: 4. The CDR3 spans 16 residues. CDR1 and CDR2 from the germline V gene are SGHVS and FNYEAQ. The DNA of the CDR3 is TGTGCCAGCAGCCCTCGACTAGCGGGAGGGACAGATACGCAGTATTTT. Translated, it gives CASSPRLAGGTDTQYF.

This clone appeared a single time. The rearrangement uses TRBV19 and TRBJ1-2; 7 nucleotides match TRBD1. Germline lookup yields CDR1 LNHDA and CDR2 SQIVND (reference sequence). Unmatched junction bases numbered 8, after V lost 1 base and J lost 3 bases. This CDR3 comprises 16 residues. CDR3 region: CASSIVGRQGDYGYTF. Written as DNA, the CDR3 is TGTGCCAGTAGTATAGTAGGGAGACAGGGAGACTATGGCTACACCTTC.

This chain uses TRBV19 with TRBJ1-1, with 8 nucleotides matching TRBD1. The V segment lost 7 bases and the J segment 8 bases; nucleotides outside the gene matches: 12. The CDR3 consists of 14 residues. Germline V gene lookup returns CDR1 LNHDA and CDR2 SQIVND (reference sequence). DNA of the CDR3: TGTGCCAGTAAGCCCGGGTCCTCAGGGGGCGAAGCTTTCTTT. Amino acid sequence: CASKPGSSGGEAFF.